This is a list of T cell receptor beta chains from one sample in a study of T cells after somatic rescue of genetic block. Clones were read by immunoSEQ multiplex PCR, and TCRdb kept only the in-frame ones, dropping some. The table records 11,000 or so clones, 78% of them present only once. Sequenced material: peripheral blood mononuclear cells (PBMCs). The receptors originated from a boy aged 10-17 years. CDR3s include the opening cysteine and the closing phenylalanine or tryptophan. A D gene is named only where the DNA matches it firmly. Clone size is not always given. Where it is, it says once, few, many or a class for expanded clones.

J gene: TRBJ1-5; V gene: TRBV6-6; D gene: TRBD1; clone size: -; CDR3 DNA: TGTGCCAGCACGGGACAGCCGAATCAGCCCCAGCATTTT; CDR3 protein: CASTGQPNQPQHF
J gene: TRBJ2-2; V gene: TRBV7-2; D gene: -; clone size: -; CDR3 DNA: TGTGCCAGCAGCTTGTCGGGGCGGACCGGGGAGCTGTTTTTT; CDR3 protein: CASSLSGRTGELFF
J gene: TRBJ1-1; V gene: TRBV18; D gene: TRBD1; clone size: -; CDR3 DNA: TGTGCCAGCTCAATCAGGACAGGGGGCCTGAACACTGAAGCTTTCTTT; CDR3 protein: CASSIRTGGLNTEAFF
J gene: TRBJ1-5; V gene: TRBV12-5; D gene: -; clone size: once; CDR3 DNA: TGTGCTAGTGGACTCAGGGGAGATCAGCCCCAGCATTTT; CDR3 protein: CASGLRGDQPQHF
J gene: TRBJ2-5; V gene: TRBV5-4; D gene: TRBD1; clone size: -; CDR3 DNA: TGTGCCAGCAGCTTGATGTCGGCGGGACAGGGGAGAGAGACCCAGTACTTC; CDR3 protein: CASSLMSAGQGRETQYF
J gene: TRBJ2-7; V gene: TRBV7-9; D gene: -; clone size: once; CDR3 DNA: TGTGCCAGCTCCAAGGCGGGATCCTACGAGCAGTACTTC; CDR3 protein: CASSKAGSYEQYF
J gene: TRBJ2-3; V gene: TRBV4-2; D gene: -; clone size: -; CDR3 DNA: TGTGCCAGCAGCTTGATCGCCACCACAGATACGCAGTATTTT; CDR3 protein: CASSLIATTDTQYF
J gene: TRBJ1-1; V gene: TRBV11-2; D gene: -; clone size: -; CDR3 DNA: TGTGCCAGCAGCTCACCCTGGGTTGCCACTGAAGCTTTCTTT; CDR3 protein: CASSSPWVATEAFF
J gene: TRBJ2-5; V gene: TRBV6-1; D gene: -; clone size: -; CDR3 DNA: TGTGCCAGCAAAGCCCGGGGACCTTTTCAAGAGACCCAGTACTTC; CDR3 protein: CASKARGPFQETQYF
J gene: TRBJ2-7; V gene: TRBV5-5; D gene: TRBD2; clone size: -; CDR3 DNA: TGTGCCAGCAGCGTGGGGCAGACTAGCGGGAGGGTCGAGCAGTACTTC; CDR3 protein: CASSVGQTSGRVEQYF
J gene: TRBJ2-3; V gene: TRBV4-3; D gene: -; clone size: -; CDR3 DNA: TGCGCCAGCAGCCAAGGCTCTAGCCCCCACACAGATACGCAGTATTTT; CDR3 protein: CASSQGSSPHTDTQYF
J gene: TRBJ1-2; V gene: TRBV7-3; D gene: -; clone size: -; CDR3 DNA: TGTGCCAGCAGCTTAAACCCAGGGAATGGCTACACCTTC; CDR3 protein: CASSLNPGNGYTF
J gene: TRBJ1-6; V gene: TRBV28; D gene: -; clone size: -; CDR3 DNA: TGTGCCAGCGCTCCAGATCCCCCGGGCTCACCCCTCCACTTT; CDR3 protein: CASAPDPPGSPLHF
J gene: TRBJ1-1; V gene: TRBV6-1; D gene: -; clone size: -; CDR3 DNA: TGTGCCAGCAGTGAATGGGGGAACACTGAAGCTTTCTTT; CDR3 protein: CASSEWGNTEAFF
J gene: TRBJ1-5; V gene: TRBV28; D gene: -; clone size: -; CDR3 DNA: TGTGCCAGCAGTTTGGGCCCCCATCAGCCCCAGCATTTT; CDR3 protein: CASSLGPHQPQHF
J gene: TRBJ2-3; V gene: TRBV5-1; D gene: TRBD1; clone size: -; CDR3 DNA: TGCGCCAGCAGCTTAATACAGGGGGCGCGGGCAGATACGCAGTATTTT; CDR3 protein: CASSLIQGARADTQYF
J gene: TRBJ1-4; V gene: TRBV21-1; D gene: -; clone size: -; CDR3 DNA: TGTGCCAGCAGCCAAGCAGGGGCAACTAATGAAAAACTGTTTTTT; CDR3 protein: CASSQAGATNEKLFF
J gene: TRBJ2-7; V gene: TRBV5-1; D gene: TRBD2; clone size: medium-sized; CDR3 DNA: TGCGCCAGCAGCTCAGGTCTAGCGGGAGGGGATGAGCAGTACTTC; CDR3 protein: CASSSGLAGGDEQYF
J gene: TRBJ2-6; V gene: TRBV7-9; D gene: -; clone size: -; CDR3 DNA: TGTGCCAGCAGCTTTAGCTCTGGGGCCAACGTCCTGACTTTC; CDR3 protein: CASSFSSGANVLTF
J gene: TRBJ2-3; V gene: TRBV25-1; D gene: -; clone size: -; CDR3 DNA: TGTGCCAGCAGTGTGAGGAGGGGGTCCAATCTAAGACAAGATACGCAGTATTTT; CDR3 protein: CASSVRRGSNLRQDTQYF
J gene: TRBJ1-3; V gene: TRBV7-2; D gene: TRBD1; clone size: -; CDR3 DNA: TGTGCCAGCAGCTCCGGACAGGCGCGCTCTGGAAACACCATATATTTT; CDR3 protein: CASSSGQARSGNTIYF
J gene: TRBJ1-5; V gene: TRBV4-2; D gene: -; clone size: -; CDR3 DNA: TGTGCCAGCAGCCCGAACCCCGGGCTTAGCAATCAGCCCCAGCATTTT; CDR3 protein: CASSPNPGLSNQPQHF
J gene: TRBJ1-2; V gene: TRBV6-5; D gene: TRBD1; clone size: -; CDR3 DNA: TGTGCCAGCAGTTACGCAGGGGGAGAAGCGGTCTATGGCTACACCTTC; CDR3 protein: CASSYAGGEAVYGYTF
J gene: TRBJ2-5; V gene: TRBV2; D gene: TRBD1; clone size: -; CDR3 DNA: TGTGCCAGCAGGACAGGGAAGACCCAGTACTTC; CDR3 protein: CASRTGKTQYF
J gene: TRBJ2-7; V gene: TRBV11-2; D gene: -; clone size: -; CDR3 DNA: TGTGCCAGCAGCTTACAGAGCTCCTACGAGCAGTACTTC; CDR3 protein: CASSLQSSYEQYF
J gene: TRBJ1-3; V gene: TRBV11-3; D gene: TRBD1; clone size: -; CDR3 DNA: TGTGCCAGCAGCCCCGGACAGGGGCCCAACACCATATATTTT; CDR3 protein: CASSPGQGPNTIYF
J gene: TRBJ1-2; V gene: TRBV27; D gene: TRBD1; clone size: -; CDR3 DNA: TGTGCCAGCAGTTTATTGCGGACAGGGGGTACGGATGGCTACACCTTC; CDR3 protein: CASSLLRTGGTDGYTF
J gene: TRBJ1-1; V gene: TRBV5-4; D gene: -; clone size: -; CDR3 DNA: TGTGCCAGCAGCGCCGGCGGGACTGAGAACACTGAAGCTTTCTTT; CDR3 protein: CASSAGGTENTEAFF
J gene: TRBJ2-1; V gene: TRBV19; D gene: TRBD2; clone size: -; CDR3 DNA: TGTGCCAGTAGCCCGACTAGCGGGATGACCTACAATGAGCAGTTCTTC; CDR3 protein: CASSPTSGMTYNEQFF
J gene: TRBJ1-2; V gene: TRBV6-6; D gene: -; clone size: -; CDR3 DNA: TGTGCCAGCAGTTCCAGGACCAACTATGGCTACACCTTC; CDR3 protein: CASSSRTNYGYTF
J gene: TRBJ1-2; V gene: TRBV2; D gene: -; clone size: -; CDR3 DNA: TGTGCCAGCAGAGATGGAGGGGGGATCTATGGCTACACCTTC; CDR3 protein: CASRDGGGIYGYTF
J gene: TRBJ2-5; V gene: TRBV18; D gene: -; clone size: once; CDR3 DNA: TGTGCCAGCTCACCTAACGAGGAGACCCAGTACTTC; CDR3 protein: CASSPNEETQYF
J gene: TRBJ2-1; V gene: TRBV5-5; D gene: TRBD2; clone size: -; CDR3 DNA: TGTGCCAGCAGCTTGTCGGGCGGGAGGTTCTACAATGAGCAGTTCTTC; CDR3 protein: CASSLSGGRFYNEQFF
J gene: TRBJ1-1; V gene: TRBV10-3; D gene: -; clone size: few; CDR3 DNA: TGTGCCATCAGTGGAGGGGGTAGGGACACTGAAGCTTTCTTT; CDR3 protein: CAISGGGRDTEAFF
J gene: TRBJ1-2; V gene: TRBV28; D gene: -; clone size: -; CDR3 DNA: TGTGCCAGCGGTCCCGGGACGGCGGACTATGGCTACACCTTC; CDR3 protein: CASGPGTADYGYTF
J gene: TRBJ2-7; V gene: TRBV11-3; D gene: -; clone size: -; CDR3 DNA: TGTGCCAGCAGCTTTAGGCGGGGCTGGATCGAGCAGTACTTC; CDR3 protein: CASSFRRGWIEQYF
J gene: TRBJ1-5; V gene: TRBV29-1; D gene: -; clone size: -; CDR3 DNA: TGCAGCGTGAGGGAAACTGGCGATCAGCCCCAGCATTTT; CDR3 protein: CSVRETGDQPQHF
J gene: TRBJ1-2; V gene: TRBV25-1; D gene: -; clone size: -; CDR3 DNA: TGTGCCAGCAGTGGGCGACAGGCGTCCCCGGCGAATGGCTACACCTTC; CDR3 protein: CASSGRQASPANGYTF
J gene: TRBJ1-2; V gene: TRBV5-1; D gene: TRBD1; clone size: -; CDR3 DNA: TGCGCCAGCAGCTTAGGAGACAGGGACTATGGCTACACCTTC; CDR3 protein: CASSLGDRDYGYTF
J gene: TRBJ2-5; V gene: TRBV2; D gene: -; clone size: -; CDR3 DNA: TGTGCCACGGGGGTGGCCATGAATCAACAGACCCAGTACTTC; CDR3 protein: CATGVAMNQQTQYF
J gene: TRBJ2-3; V gene: TRBV18; D gene: -; clone size: -; CDR3 DNA: TGTGCCAGCTCCCGTTCTACAGATACGCAGTATTTT; CDR3 protein: CASSRSTDTQYF
J gene: TRBJ1-2; V gene: TRBV7-9; D gene: -; clone size: -; CDR3 DNA: TGTGCCAGCAGCCATGGAAGCTATGGCTACACCTTC; CDR3 protein: CASSHGSYGYTF